The next 5 T cell receptor beta chains were all read from a single sample in a study of blood T cell repertoires in COVID-19. Produced via immunoSEQ multiplex PCR; TCRdb's table is partial and in-frame only. The table shows more than 300,000 clones, with under 90% occurring only once. The sample comprised peripheral blood. These receptors all come from a woman in her thirties with COVID-19, enrolled during active disease.

This clone was seen only once. V usage is TRBV7-8 and J usage is TRBJ2-7, with D perhaps matching TRBD1 (6 bases). The germline V and J ends were trimmed by 5 bases and 6 bases, with 8 bases remaining between them. CDR1 and CDR2 (germline): SGHVS, FQNEAQ. This CDR3 comprises 11 residues. The CDR3 spells CASSQTGEQYV. The CDR3 DNA is TGTGCCAGCAGCCAGACAGGCGAGCAGTACGTC.

The CDR3 bases are TGTGCCGCGCGACAGGGGGGTGAAGGCACGCAGTATTTT. It codes for CAARQGGEGTQYF. This sequence joins TRBV6-5 and TRBJ2-3; TRBD1 matches 9 bases. V lost 11 bases, J lost 9 bases, and 12 bases stayed unmatched. The CDR3 loop spans 13 amino acids. Germline assignment: CDR1 MNHEY and CDR2 SVGAGI.

The V call is TRBV4-1, the J call TRBJ2-7, with 11 bases that match TRBD2. The CDR3 sequence is 17 residues long. The V gene's germline CDR1 is MGHRA and CDR2 YSYEKL. V was clipped by 5 bases and J by 6 bases; unmatched bases: 15. The chain's CDR3 is CASSRLSGGDPGSEQYF. The CDR3 DNA reads TGCGCCAGCAGCAGGCTTAGCGGGGGGGACCCAGGGAGCGAGCAGTACTTC.

Here the CDR3 DNA reads TGCGCCAGCAGCTTGACAGGGGCCACCCAATACTACGAGCAGTACTTC. Its translation: CASSLTGATQYYEQYF. The rearrangement joins TRBV5-1 to TRBJ2-7; 7 nucleotides line up with TRBD1. This CDR3 spans 16 amino acids. V shed 1 base, J shed 3 bases, and the junction held 10 bases outside the gene matches. Germline-derived CDR1 and CDR2 are SGHRS and YFSETQ.

The gene calls are TRBV2 and TRBJ1-3; a possible D gene is TRBD1 (6 bases). The CDR3 consists of 17 residues. V gave up 3 bases and J gave up 0 bases, with 15 bases separating them. Per germline, CDR1 SNHLY and CDR2 FYNNEI. The CDR3 reads CASSDVGGPDSGNTIYF. The CDR3 DNA reads as TGTGCCAGCAGTGATGTGGGGGGGCCCGACTCTGGAAACACCATATATTTT.